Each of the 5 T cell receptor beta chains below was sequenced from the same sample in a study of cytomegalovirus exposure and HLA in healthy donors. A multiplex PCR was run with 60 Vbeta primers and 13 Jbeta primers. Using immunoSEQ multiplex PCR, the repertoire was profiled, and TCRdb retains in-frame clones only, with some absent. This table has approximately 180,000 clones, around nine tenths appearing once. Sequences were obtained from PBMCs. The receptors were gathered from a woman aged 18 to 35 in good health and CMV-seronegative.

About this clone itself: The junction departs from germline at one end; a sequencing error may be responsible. This CDR3 reads CAITERETSYEQYF. The CDR3 DNA is TGTGCCATCACTGAGCGGGAGACCTCCTACGAGCAGTACTTC. The genes are TRBV10-3 and TRBJ2-7, with 8 positions matching TRBD2. The CDR3 has 14 amino acids. Germline CDR1 and CDR2: ENHRY and SYGVKD.

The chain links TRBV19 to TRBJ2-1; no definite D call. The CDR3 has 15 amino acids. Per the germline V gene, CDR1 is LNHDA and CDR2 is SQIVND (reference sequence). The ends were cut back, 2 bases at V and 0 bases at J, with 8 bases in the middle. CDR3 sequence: CASSITPSSYNEQFF. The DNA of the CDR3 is TGTGCCAGTAGTATAACTCCGAGCTCCTACAATGAGCAGTTCTTC.

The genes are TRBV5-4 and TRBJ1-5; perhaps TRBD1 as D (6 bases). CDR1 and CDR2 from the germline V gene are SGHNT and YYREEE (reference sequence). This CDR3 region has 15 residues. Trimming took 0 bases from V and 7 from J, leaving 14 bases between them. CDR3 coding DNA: TGTGCCAGCAGCTTGGGGCCAGGGGAAGGCCAGCCCCAGCATTTT. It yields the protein CASSLGPGEGQPQHF.

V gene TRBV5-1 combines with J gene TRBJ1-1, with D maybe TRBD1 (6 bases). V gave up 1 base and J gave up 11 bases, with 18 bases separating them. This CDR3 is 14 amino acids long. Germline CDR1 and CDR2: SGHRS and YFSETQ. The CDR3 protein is CASSLPQGLSTAFF. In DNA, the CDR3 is TGCGCCAGCAGCTTGCCCCAGGGGCTATCAACGGCTTTCTTT.

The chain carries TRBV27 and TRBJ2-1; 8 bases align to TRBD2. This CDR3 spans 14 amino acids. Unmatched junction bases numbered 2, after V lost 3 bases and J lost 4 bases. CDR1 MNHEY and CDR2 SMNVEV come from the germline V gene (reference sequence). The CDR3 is CASSFASGYNEQFF. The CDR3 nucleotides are TGTGCCAGCAGTTTCGCTAGCGGGTACAATGAGCAGTTCTTC.